The source of this T cell receptor (beta chain) is a study of regulatory T cells in long-lasting Graves disease. CDR1 and CDR2 (germline): SGHVS, FQNEAQ. The CDR3 sequence is 15 residues long. Trimming took 5 bases from V and 9 from J, leaving 22 bases between them. In its sample, this clonotype was seen many times. Specified time point: newly diagnosed GD, antithyroid drugs for less than 3 months. Construction of the TCR library relied on RNA isolated from PBMCs. Arm-PCR with iRepertoire HTBI primers amplified the CDR3 regions for these TCR beta libraries. From the multiplex PCR reads, TCRdb called clonotypes with MiXCR, one entry per CDR3 protein. The sample has about 240,000 distinct CDR3 sequences, 20% to 25% seen once.

The sequenced sample was peripheral blood mononuclear cells (PBMCs), obtained at new diagnosis, from a patient treated with antithyroid drugs. This sequence was found in a female donor with Graves disease. J is TRBJ1-1 and V is TRBV7-8; D uncertain. This chain's CDR3 is CASSRPTYVPTQAFF. In DNA, the CDR3 is TGTGCCAGCAGCCGACCTACTTACGTTCCCACCCAAGCTTTCTTT. The variable domain in full, completed from reference TRBV7-8 and TRBJ1-1, reads GAGVSQSPRYKVAKRGQDVALRCDPISGHVSLFWYQQALGQGPEFLTYFQNEAQLDKSGLPSDRFFAERPEGSVSTLKIQRTQQEDSAVYLCASSRPTYVPTQAFFGQGTRLTVV.